Following are 25 T cell receptor beta chains from one sample sequenced in a study of blood T cell repertoires in COVID-19. Method: immunoSEQ multiplex PCR; TCRdb's copy keeps in-frame clones and lacks some. The sample shows about 120,000 clones, roughly 76% of them seen only once. Material for sequencing was peripheral blood. The receptors were gathered from a human donor in a cohort sampled during active COVID-19.

This clone has just one count. The chain has TRBV7-2 and TRBJ1-1; possibly TRBD1 for D (6 bases). This CDR3 has 12 amino acids. Deletions cut 5 bases from V and 4 bases from J, with 8 bases between. The germline V gene has CDR1 SGHTA and CDR2 FQGNSA. In DNA form, the CDR3 reads TGTGCCAGCAGCGTACAGGGCACTGAAGCTTTCTTT. It translates to CASSVQGTEAFF. Supplemented by reference TRBV7-2 and TRBJ1-1, the full variable domain reads GAGVSQSPSNKVTEKGKDVELRCDPISGHTALYWYRQSLGQGLEFLIYFQGNSAPDKSGLPSDRFSAERTGGSVSTLTIQRTQQEDSAVYLCASSVQGTEAFFGQGTRLTVV.

The chain couples TRBV5-1 to TRBJ2-5, with 10 bases that match TRBD1. This CDR3 spans 14 amino acids. Germline values: CDR1 SGHRS, CDR2 YFSETQ. Germline trimming cut 4 bases from V and 5 bases from J; bases unmatched to any gene: 5. The CDR3 DNA reads as TGCGCCAGCAGCCGGGGGGACAGGGGTGAGACCCAGTACTTC. Protein product: CASSRGDRGETQYF.

The chain is built from TRBV5-1 and TRBJ2-7, with 10 bases matching TRBD1. The J segment lost 3 bases and the V segment lost 3 bases, leaving 6 bases of the junction unmatched. Germline V gene lookup returns CDR1 SGHRS and CDR2 YFSETQ. This CDR3 comprises 15 residues. CDR3 DNA: TGCGCCAGCAGCTGGGGGACAGGGGCGTACTACGAGCAGTACTTC. Translating it yields CASSWGTGAYYEQYF.

The chain couples TRBV20-1 to TRBJ2-7, with 7 bases that match TRBD2. The CDR3 contains 15 residues. The germline V gene has CDR1 DFQATT and CDR2 SNEGSKA (reference sequence). After removal of 3 bases from V and 6 bases from J, the junction contained 14 bases not matched to a gene. The CDR3 loop is CSASRREYSVVEQYF. The CDR3 region has the DNA TGCAGTGCTAGTAGGCGGGAGTATTCGGTCGTCGAGCAGTACTTC.

J is TRBJ2-2 and V is TRBV27; TRBD2 matches 10 bases. Germline V gives CDR1 MNHEY, CDR2 SMNVEV (reference sequence). This CDR3 is 16 amino acids long. The V and J ends lost 5 bases and 3 bases, in that order; junction bases with no gene match: 6. CDR3 residues: CASSPSGRADTGELFF. CDR3 nucleotides: TGTGCCAGCAGTCCCAGCGGGAGGGCTGACACCGGGGAGCTGTTTTTT.

By sample share, this clone is medium-sized. V usage is TRBV5-5 and J usage is TRBJ2-7; D is possibly TRBD1 (6 bases). The CDR3 is 20 amino acids. Germline-derived CDR1 and CDR2 are SGHKS and YYEKEE (reference sequence). The ends were cut back, 4 bases at V and 0 bases at J, with 29 bases in the middle. The CDR3 DNA is TGTGCCAGCAGCAAAACAGGGTTTGGAATGGGCGCCCCGAGCTCCTACGAGCAGTACTTC. It translates to CASSKTGFGMGAPSSYEQYF.

The CDR3 nucleotides read TGTGCCAGCAGCCAAGAGGTAGGGCGGAGGGGGCCTCACTATGGCTACACCTTC. Its protein product is CASSQEVGRRGPHYGYTF. The V gene is TRBV3-1 (or the pseudogene TRBV3-2), the J gene TRBJ1-2; TRBD1 matches 7 bases. V lost 0 bases, J lost 3 bases, and 13 bases stayed unmatched. The CDR3 extends over 18 amino acids. Germline V lookup: CDR1 LGHDT, CDR2 YNNKEL (reference sequence).

This chain uses TRBV27 with TRBJ1-1; 10 bases agree with TRBD1. With V trimmed by 6 bases and J by 0 bases, 7 bases remained unmatched. The CDR3 loop spans 16 amino acids. Germline V gene sequence: CDR1 MNHEY, CDR2 SMNVEV (reference sequence). CDR3 bases: TGTGCCAGCAGAGACAGGGGGCAGAGGGTGAACACTGAAGCTTTCTTT. This gives the protein CASRDRGQRVNTEAFF.

This clone was seen a few times. The genes are TRBV24-1 and TRBJ2-6, with 9 bases that match TRBD1. V shed 4 bases and J 2 bases; nucleotides not matched to a gene: 5. The CDR3 length is 17 residues. CDR1 and CDR2 from the germline V gene are KGHDR and SFDVKD. The chain's CDR3 is CATSETGGKAGANVLTF. CDR3 in DNA: TGTGCCACCAGTGAGACAGGGGGTAAAGCTGGGGCCAACGTCCTGACTTTC.

The rearrangement uses TRBV6-5 and TRBJ2-3; 9 bases are a match to TRBD2. V shed 6 bases, J shed 5 bases, and the junction held 9 bases outside the gene matches. In germline, CDR1 is MNHEY, CDR2 SVGAGI. The CDR3 loop spans 15 amino acids. Here the CDR3 DNA reads TGTGCCAGCAGGACCTTAGCGGGAGACGGAGATACGCAGTATTTT. Translated: CASRTLAGDGDTQYF.

The chain uses TRBV18 and TRBJ2-7, with 8 nucleotides matching TRBD1. Germline trimming cut 4 bases from V and 4 bases from J; bases unmatched to any gene: 9. CDR3 size: 15 residues. Per the germline V gene, CDR1 is KGHSH and CDR2 is LQKENI. CDR3 nucleotide sequence: TGTGCCAGCTCACAAGCGGCACAGGGGGGTTACGAGCAGTACTTC. Translation gives CASSQAAQGGYEQYF.

This clone has just a few counts. This chain connects TRBV19 to TRBJ2-2; 9 bases are shared with TRBD2. Germline CDR1 reads LNHDA; CDR2 reads SQIVND (reference sequence). Trimming took 7 bases from V and 6 from J; bases not matched to a gene: 6. There are 14 residues in the CDR3. In nucleotides, the CDR3 is TGTGCCAGTAAGGAGCGGGAGGTCTCCGGGGAGCTGTTTTTT. Amino acid sequence: CASKEREVSGELFF. The full variable domain, in which reference TRBV19 and TRBJ2-2 provide the parts outside the CDR3, is DGGITQSPKYLFRKEGQNVTLSCEQNLNHDAMYWYRQDPGQGLRLIYYSQIVNDFQKGDIAEGYSVSREKKESFPLTVTSAQKNPTAFYLCASKEREVSGELFFGEGSRLTVL.

The CDR3 DNA is TGTGCCAGCAGTTCGGTTTCGCCTAGCGGGACCGAGCAGTACTTC. Protein: CASSSVSPSGTEQYF. This chain joins TRBV28 and TRBJ2-7, with TRBD2 matching over 9 bases. The J segment lost 6 bases and the V segment lost 4 bases, leaving 10 bases of the junction unmatched. The CDR3 is 15 amino acids. CDR1 and CDR2 (germline): MDHEN, SYDVKM.

The chain has TRBV7-8 and TRBJ1-1, with 7 bases fitting TRBD1. V lost 5 bases, J lost 2 bases, and 5 bases stayed unmatched. This CDR3 spans 14 amino acids. Germline-derived CDR1 and CDR2 are SGHVS and FQNEAQ. CDR3 loop: CASSAQGLNTEAFF. The CDR3 nucleotides are TGTGCCAGCAGCGCACAGGGGCTCAACACTGAAGCTTTCTTT.

The DNA of the CDR3 is TGCGCCAGCAGCCAAGATTTCGGACAGGGTTCGGGTGGCTACACCTTC. Protein product: CASSQDFGQGSGGYTF. This sequence joins TRBV4-3 and TRBJ1-2; 8 bases are shared with TRBD1. The CDR3 totals 16 residues. Per germline, CDR1 LGHNA and CDR2 YSLEER. Trimming cost V 0 bases and J 7 bases; bases outside gene matches: 10.

The count of this clone is one. The rearrangement links TRBV30 to TRBJ1-6; D is perhaps TRBD1 (6 bases). In germline, CDR1 is GTSNPN, CDR2 SVGIG (reference sequence). Trimming stripped 0 bases from V and 9 bases from J, with 15 bases between. The CDR3 has 15 amino acids. The CDR3 reads CAWSVNNARGSPLHF. CDR3 DNA: TGTGCCTGGAGTGTTAATAACGCCAGGGGTTCACCCCTCCACTTT.

V is TRBV5-6 and J is TRBJ2-7, with 9 nucleotides matching TRBD1. The germline V gene encodes CDR1 SGHDT and CDR2 YYEEEE. After removal of 2 bases from V and 4 bases from J, the junction contained 4 bases not matched to a gene. The CDR3 loop spans 14 amino acids. The CDR3 sequence is CASSLQGASYEQYF. CDR3 sequence (DNA): TGTGCCAGCAGCTTACAGGGGGCTAGTTACGAGCAGTACTTC.

This rearrangement joins TRBV5-1 to TRBJ2-5; 8 bases agree with TRBD1. The CDR3 runs 16 residues. Germline V lookup: CDR1 SGHRS, CDR2 YFSETQ. V was pared by 5 bases and J by 1 base, with 10 bases of the junction left unmatched. The CDR3 region is CASRPGGQGAQETQYF. DNA for the CDR3: TGCGCCAGCAGACCCGGCGGGCAGGGGGCCCAAGAGACCCAGTACTTC. Filled out from reference TRBV5-1 and TRBJ2-5, the complete variable domain reads KAGVTQTPRYLIKTRGQQVTLSCSPISGHRSVSWYQQTPGQGLQFLFEYFSETQRNKGNFPGRFSGRQFSNSRSEMNVSTLELGDSALYLCASRPGGQGAQETQYFGPGTRLLVL.

The chain links TRBV5-1 to TRBJ2-1, with TRBD2 identical over 9 bases. CDR1 SGHRS and CDR2 YFSETQ come from the germline V gene. V was pared by 2 bases and J by 2 bases, with 8 bases of the junction left unmatched. There are 17 residues in the CDR3. CDR3 protein: CASSLSLAGVAYNEQFF. Here the CDR3 DNA reads TGCGCCAGCAGCTTATCCTTAGCGGGAGTCGCCTACAATGAGCAGTTCTTC.

The chain has TRBV6-4 and TRBJ1-5; tentatively, D is TRBD1 (5 bases). The V and J ends lost 8 bases and 11 bases respectively, with 19 bases between them. The CDR3 covers 13 residues. In germline, CDR1 is MRHNA, CDR2 SNTAGT. CDR3 in amino acids: CASPTGVGHSQHF. CDR3 sequence (DNA): TGTGCCAGCCCAACGGGGGTGGGGCATTCCCAGCATTTT.

V usage is TRBV7-8 and J usage is TRBJ1-4; maybe TRBD1 (5 bases). This CDR3 has 15 residues. Looked up from germline, CDR1 is SGHVS and CDR2 is FQNEAQ. V gave up 5 bases and J gave up 2 bases, with 12 bases separating them. This CDR3 reads CASSPGFATNEKLFF. The CDR3 coding sequence is TGTGCCAGCAGCCCAGGGTTTGCCACTAATGAAAAACTGTTTTTT.

This chain joins TRBV9 and TRBJ1-1, with TRBD1 as a possible D gene (5 bases). V was pared by 4 bases and J by 8 bases, with 15 bases between. In germline, CDR1 is SGDLS, CDR2 YYNGEE. The CDR3 contains 13 residues. For the CDR3, the DNA is TGTGCCAGCAGCCTAGAGGAGGGGTTCGAAGCTTTCTTT. Translated, it gives CASSLEEGFEAFF.

The count of this clone is one. The gene calls are TRBV7-6 and TRBJ1-2; D perhaps matches TRBD1 (6 bases). Germline CDR1 SGHVS, CDR2 FNYEAQ. The V gene lost 5 bases and the J gene lost 13 bases, with 26 bases spanning the gap. There are 15 residues in the CDR3. CDR3: CASSKQGRSGGVGTF. In nucleotides, the CDR3 is TGTGCCAGCAGCAAACAGGGCAGATCTGGGGGCGTCGGCACCTTC.

The rearrangement links TRBV12-3 or TRBV12-4 to TRBJ1-2; the match to TRBD1 covers 8 bases. This CDR3 has 13 residues. V lost 5 bases, J lost 9 bases, and 8 bases stayed unmatched. The CDR3 nucleotides read TGTGCCAGCAGTCCCGACAGGGGTTCCCGCTACACCTTC. Translating it yields CASSPDRGSRYTF.

This chain joins TRBV7-6 and TRBJ1-3, with 8 bases fitting TRBD1. There are 18 residues in the CDR3. After removal of 1 base from V and 0 bases from J, the junction contained 8 bases not matched to a gene. CDR1 and CDR2 (germline): SGHVS, FNYEAQ. The CDR3 DNA is TGTGCCAGCAGCTTAGGGGCAGGGGGCTCGTCCTCTGGAAACACCATATATTTT. This encodes CASSLGAGGSSSGNTIYF.